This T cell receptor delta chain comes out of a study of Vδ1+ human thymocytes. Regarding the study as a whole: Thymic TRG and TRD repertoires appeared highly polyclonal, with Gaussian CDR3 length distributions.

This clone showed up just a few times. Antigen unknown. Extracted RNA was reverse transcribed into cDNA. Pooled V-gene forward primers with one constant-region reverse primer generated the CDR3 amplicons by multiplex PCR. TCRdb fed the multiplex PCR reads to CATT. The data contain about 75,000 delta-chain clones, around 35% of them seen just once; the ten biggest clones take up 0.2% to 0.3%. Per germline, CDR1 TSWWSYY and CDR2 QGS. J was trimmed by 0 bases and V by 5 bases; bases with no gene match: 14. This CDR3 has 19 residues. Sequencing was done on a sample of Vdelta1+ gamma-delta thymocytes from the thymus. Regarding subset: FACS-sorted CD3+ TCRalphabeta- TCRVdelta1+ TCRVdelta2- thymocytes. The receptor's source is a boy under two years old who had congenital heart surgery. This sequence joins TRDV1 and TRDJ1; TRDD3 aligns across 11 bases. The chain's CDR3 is CALGNQVYWGIRYTDKLIF. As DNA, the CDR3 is TGTGCTCTTGGGAACCAGGTGTACTGGGGGATAAGGTACACCGATAAACTCATCTTT.